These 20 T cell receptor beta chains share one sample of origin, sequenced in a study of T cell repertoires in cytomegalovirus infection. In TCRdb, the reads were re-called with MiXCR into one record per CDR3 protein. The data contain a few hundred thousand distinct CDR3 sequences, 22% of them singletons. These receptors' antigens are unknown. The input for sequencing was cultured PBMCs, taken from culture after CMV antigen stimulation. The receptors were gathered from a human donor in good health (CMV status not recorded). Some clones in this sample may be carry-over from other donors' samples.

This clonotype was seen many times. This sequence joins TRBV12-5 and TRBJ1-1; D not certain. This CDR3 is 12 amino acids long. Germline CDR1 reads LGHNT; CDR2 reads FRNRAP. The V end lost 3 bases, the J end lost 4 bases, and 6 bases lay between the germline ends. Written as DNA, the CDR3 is TGTGCTAGTGGTTTAGGAGGCACTGAAGCTTTCTTT. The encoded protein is CASGLGGTEAFF.

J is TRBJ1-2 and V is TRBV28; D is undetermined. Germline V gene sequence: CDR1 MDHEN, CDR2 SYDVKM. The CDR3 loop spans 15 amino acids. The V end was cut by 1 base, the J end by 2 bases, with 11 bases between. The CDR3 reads CASSLLRQTNYGYTF. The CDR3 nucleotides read TGTGCCAGCAGTTTATTACGGCAGACCAACTATGGCTACACCTTC.

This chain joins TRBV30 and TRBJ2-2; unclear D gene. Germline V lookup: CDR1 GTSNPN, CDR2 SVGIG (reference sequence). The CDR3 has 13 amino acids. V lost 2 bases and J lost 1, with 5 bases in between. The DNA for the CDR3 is TGTGCCTGGAGTCCAATGAACACCGGGGAGCTGTTTTTT. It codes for CAWSPMNTGELFF.

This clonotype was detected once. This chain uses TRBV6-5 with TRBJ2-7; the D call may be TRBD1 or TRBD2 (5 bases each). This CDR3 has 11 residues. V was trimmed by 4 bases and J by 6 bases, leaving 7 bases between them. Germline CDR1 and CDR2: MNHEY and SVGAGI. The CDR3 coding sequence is TGTGCCAGCAGTTTCGGGACCGAGCAGTACGTC. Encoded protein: CASSFGTEQYV.

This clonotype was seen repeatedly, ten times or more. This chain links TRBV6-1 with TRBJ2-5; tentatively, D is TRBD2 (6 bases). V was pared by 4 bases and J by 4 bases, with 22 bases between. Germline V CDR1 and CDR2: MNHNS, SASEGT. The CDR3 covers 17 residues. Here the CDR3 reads CASSAPPEDYLPETQYF. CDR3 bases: TGTGCCAGCAGTGCGCCTCCAGAGGACTACCTCCCAGAGACCCAGTACTTC.

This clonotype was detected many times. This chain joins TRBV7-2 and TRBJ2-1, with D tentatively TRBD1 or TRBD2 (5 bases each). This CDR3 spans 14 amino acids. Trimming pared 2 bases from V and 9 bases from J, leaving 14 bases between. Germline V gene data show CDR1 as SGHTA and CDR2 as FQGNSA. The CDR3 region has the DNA TGTGCCAGCAGCTTAACCGGGACCTCGGGTGAGCAGTTCTTC. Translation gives CASSLTGTSGEQFF.

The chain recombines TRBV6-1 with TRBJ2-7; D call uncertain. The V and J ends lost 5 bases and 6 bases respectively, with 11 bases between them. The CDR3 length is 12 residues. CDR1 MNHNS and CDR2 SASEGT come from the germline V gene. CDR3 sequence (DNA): TGTGCCAGCAGTACGGAATTGGGCGAGCAGTACGTC. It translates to CASSTELGEQYV.

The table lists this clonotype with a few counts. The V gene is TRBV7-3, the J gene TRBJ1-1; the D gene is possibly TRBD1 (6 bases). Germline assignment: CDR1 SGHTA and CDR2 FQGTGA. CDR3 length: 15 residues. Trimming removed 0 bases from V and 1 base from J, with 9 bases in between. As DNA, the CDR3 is TGTGCCAGCAGCTTAACTGGCAGGGGGAACACTGAAGCTTTCTTT. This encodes CASSLTGRGNTEAFF.

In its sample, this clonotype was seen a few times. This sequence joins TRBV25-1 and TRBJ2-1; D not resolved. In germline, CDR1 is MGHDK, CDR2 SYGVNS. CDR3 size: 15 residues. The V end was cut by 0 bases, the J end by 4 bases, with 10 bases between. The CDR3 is CASSEYHERYNEQFF. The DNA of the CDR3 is TGTGCCAGCAGTGAATATCATGAGAGGTACAATGAGCAGTTCTTC.

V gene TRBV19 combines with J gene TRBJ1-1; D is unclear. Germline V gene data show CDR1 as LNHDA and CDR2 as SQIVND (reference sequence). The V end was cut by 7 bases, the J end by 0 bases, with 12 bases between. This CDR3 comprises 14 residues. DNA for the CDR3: TGTGCCAGTACGTTTGAGGCCCTGAACACTGAAGCTTTCTTT. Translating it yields CASTFEALNTEAFF.

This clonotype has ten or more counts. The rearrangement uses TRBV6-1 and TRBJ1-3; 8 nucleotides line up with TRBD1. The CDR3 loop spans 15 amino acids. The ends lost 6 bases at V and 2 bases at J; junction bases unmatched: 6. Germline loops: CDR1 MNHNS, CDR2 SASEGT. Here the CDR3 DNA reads TGTGCCAGCAGACCCATGACAGGGGCTGGAAACACCATATATTTT. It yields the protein CASRPMTGAGNTIYF.

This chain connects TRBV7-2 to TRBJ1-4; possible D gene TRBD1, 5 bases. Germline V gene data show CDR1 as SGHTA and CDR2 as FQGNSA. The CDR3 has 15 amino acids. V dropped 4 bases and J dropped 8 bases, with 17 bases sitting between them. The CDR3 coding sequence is TGTGCCAGCAGCTCGGACACACAGCCGTGGGAAAAACTGTTTTTT. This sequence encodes CASSSDTQPWEKLFF.

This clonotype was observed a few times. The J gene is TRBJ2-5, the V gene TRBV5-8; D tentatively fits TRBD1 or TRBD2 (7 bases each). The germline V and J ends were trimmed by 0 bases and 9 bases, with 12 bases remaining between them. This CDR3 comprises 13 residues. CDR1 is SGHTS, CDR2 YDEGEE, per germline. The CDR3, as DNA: TGTGCCAGCAGCTTGGCCAGGGGGGGAGCCCAGTACTTC. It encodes CASSLARGGAQYF.

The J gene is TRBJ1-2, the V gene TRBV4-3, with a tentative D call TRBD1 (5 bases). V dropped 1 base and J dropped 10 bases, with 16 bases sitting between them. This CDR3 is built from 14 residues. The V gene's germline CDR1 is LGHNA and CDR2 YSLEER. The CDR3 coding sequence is TGCGCCAGCAGCCAAGCGGGAGGTCAGGGTGCCTACACCTTC. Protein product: CASSQAGGQGAYTF.

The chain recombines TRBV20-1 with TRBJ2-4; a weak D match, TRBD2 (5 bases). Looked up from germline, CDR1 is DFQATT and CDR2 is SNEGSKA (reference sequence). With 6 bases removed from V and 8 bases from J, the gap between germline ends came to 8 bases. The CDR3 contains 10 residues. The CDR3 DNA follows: TGCAGTGCGATCGGGGACATTCAGTACTTC. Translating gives CSAIGDIQYF.

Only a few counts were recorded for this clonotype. CDR3 in amino acids: CASSLMAGGNTGELFF. The CDR3 coding sequence is TGTGCCAGCAGCCTAATGGCGGGAGGGAACACCGGGGAGCTGTTTTTT. The chain combines TRBV7-3 with TRBJ2-2; 8 bases are a match to TRBD2. The length of the CDR3 is 16 residues. V was clipped by 5 bases and J by 1 base; unmatched bases: 6. From germline, CDR1 is SGHTA and CDR2 FQGTGA.

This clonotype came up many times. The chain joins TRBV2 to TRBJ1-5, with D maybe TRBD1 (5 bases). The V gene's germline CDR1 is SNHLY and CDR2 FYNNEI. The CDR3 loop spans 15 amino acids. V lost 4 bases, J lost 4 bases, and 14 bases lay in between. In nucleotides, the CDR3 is TGTGCCAGCAGTGGCCTGGGGGGAACGAATCAGCCCCAGCATTTT. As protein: CASSGLGGTNQPQHF.

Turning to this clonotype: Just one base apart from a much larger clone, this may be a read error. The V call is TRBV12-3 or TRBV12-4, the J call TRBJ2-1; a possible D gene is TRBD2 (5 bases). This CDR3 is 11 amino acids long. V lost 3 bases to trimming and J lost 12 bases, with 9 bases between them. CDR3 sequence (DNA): TGTGCCAGCAGTTTCGGGGATGGGCAGTTCTTC. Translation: CASSFGDGQFF.

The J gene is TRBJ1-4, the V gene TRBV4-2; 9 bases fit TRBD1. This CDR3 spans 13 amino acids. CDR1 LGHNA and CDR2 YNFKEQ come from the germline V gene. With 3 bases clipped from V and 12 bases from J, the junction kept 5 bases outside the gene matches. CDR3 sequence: CASSQGQGVELFF. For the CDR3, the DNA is TGTGCCAGCAGCCAGGGACAGGGCGTAGAACTGTTTTTT.

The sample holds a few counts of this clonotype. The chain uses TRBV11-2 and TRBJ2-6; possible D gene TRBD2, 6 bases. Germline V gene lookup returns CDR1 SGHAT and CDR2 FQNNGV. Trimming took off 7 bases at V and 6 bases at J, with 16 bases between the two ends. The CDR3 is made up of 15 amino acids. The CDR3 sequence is CASTRGTFAANVLTF. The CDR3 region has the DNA TGTGCCAGCACCCGGGGGACTTTTGCGGCCAACGTCCTGACTTTC.